The 27 T cell receptor beta chains listed next were all sequenced from one sample in a study of siplizumab effects on memory and regulatory T cells (dated by TCRdb to about 2019). The library was prepared using the immunoSEQ multiplex PCR assay. TCRdb mirrors the immuneACCESS table, restricted to in-frame sequences. Some clones are absent from its copies; in checked studies, under half trace to an unresolved V gene, and the reason for the others is unknown. This sample has 100,000 or so clones in its table, and 80% to 95% of those were observed once. In total, the top ten clones hold approximately 0.17% of the sample. Sequencing was performed on non-Treg CD4+ T cells sorted from blood. Read against the paper, the sample's cell subset or site label means: FACS-sorted unstimulated CD4+ non-regulatory T cells. All receptors derive from a human donor in good health.

V gene TRBV5-3 combines with J gene TRBJ1-5, with TRBD1 as a possible D gene (6 bases). TRBV5-3 is flagged as an ORF with uncertain function. CDR3 length: 18 amino acids. V lost 5 bases to trimming and J lost 3 bases, with 24 bases between them. The CDR3 DNA reads as TGTGCCAGAAGTGTTGCCCCAGGGACAACAGGCCTCAATCAGCCCCAGCATTTT. Amino acids: CARSVAPGTTGLNQPQHF.

J is TRBJ1-3 and V is TRBV7-2; D ambiguous. The CDR3 length is 15 residues. The ends were cut back, 1 base at V and 0 bases at J, with 7 bases in the middle. Germline CDR1 SGHTA, CDR2 FQGNSA. The DNA for the CDR3 is TGTGCCAGCAGCTTAGTTCTGCGCTCTGGAAACACCATATATTTT. Protein: CASSLVLRSGNTIYF.

On this clone itself: Other DNA sequences of this sample code for an identical CDR3. V and J are TRBV5-6 and TRBJ2-3, with D uncertain. Germline V gene lookup returns CDR1 SGHDT and CDR2 YYEEEE. Trimming pared 1 base from V and 0 bases from J, leaving 12 bases between. The CDR3 is 16 amino acids. CDR3 sequence reads: CASSLQAKGSTDTQYF. CDR3 nucleotide sequence: TGTGCCAGCAGCTTGCAGGCAAAGGGTAGCACAGATACGCAGTATTTT.

The chain employs TRBV10-3 and TRBJ2-2, with D perhaps being TRBD1 or TRBD2 (5 bases each). The CDR3 length is 14 residues. V gave up 8 bases and J gave up 4 bases, with 14 bases separating them. The germline V gene encodes CDR1 ENHRY and CDR2 SYGVKD. Written as DNA, the CDR3 is TGTGCCATCGCTACGGGACGGGTCACCGGGGAGCTGTTTTTT. Translating gives CAIATGRVTGELFF.

The chain uses TRBV18 and TRBJ1-3, with no clear D. CDR1 is KGHSH and CDR2 is LQKENI in the germline V gene. The CDR3 consists of 15 residues. V was pared by 0 bases and J by 6 bases, with 12 bases between. CDR3: CASSPPRSLVNTIYF. The CDR3 nucleotides are TGTGCCAGCTCACCACCGAGAAGTCTGGTAAACACCATATATTTT.

CDR3 in DNA: TGTGCCACCAGCAGTATTAGAGGCACCCCCTATGGCTACACCTTC. Translated, it gives CATSSIRGTPYGYTF. The rearrangement uses TRBV15 and TRBJ1-2, with no clear D. This CDR3 has 15 amino acids. CDR1 LNHNV and CDR2 YYDKDF come from the germline V gene (reference sequence). V gave up 3 bases and J gave up 4 bases, with 15 bases separating them.

The V gene is TRBV27, the J gene TRBJ2-7, with no clear D. V was clipped by 6 bases and J by 2 bases, with 11 bases between them. The CDR3 sequence is 13 residues long. Germline CDR1 and CDR2: MNHEY and SMNVEV (reference sequence). The CDR3 reads CASRNPGPYEQYF. CDR3 nucleotide sequence: TGTGCCAGCAGAAACCCAGGTCCCTACGAGCAGTACTTC.

This clone occurred once. The chain joins TRBV21-1 to TRBJ2-4; TRBD1 is the table's D call, not checked against the DNA. TRBV21-1 is assigned pseudogene status. The CDR3 loop spans 16 amino acids. The CDR3 nucleotides are TGTGCCAGCAGCAAAAGACAAGAACTAGCCAAAAACATTCAGTACTTC. Amino acids: CASSKRQELAKNIQYF.

The gene calls are TRBV7-9 and TRBJ2-5, with D perhaps matching TRBD2 (6 bases). Trimming cost V 5 bases and J 4 bases, with 17 bases left between them. Germline V lookup: CDR1 SEHNR, CDR2 FQNEAQ (reference sequence). The CDR3 is made up of 15 amino acids. The CDR3 reads CASSPTRPGVETQYF. CDR3 bases: TGTGCCAGCAGCCCCACCCGACCGGGGGTAGAGACCCAGTACTTC.

The V call is TRBV6-1, the J call TRBJ1-6; D is perhaps TRBD1 (6 bases). Germline assignment: CDR1 MNHNS and CDR2 SASEGT. The V end was cut by 6 bases, the J end by 4 bases, with 10 bases between. CDR3 length: 14 amino acids. The CDR3: CASSLQGYNSPLHF. The CDR3 region has the DNA TGTGCCAGCAGCCTACAGGGTTATAATTCACCCCTCCACTTT.

The rearrangement links TRBV4-1 to TRBJ1-2; no firm D call. Germline CDR1 reads MGHRA; CDR2 reads YSYEKL. The CDR3 has 12 residues. V lost 1 base and J lost 8, with 8 bases in between. In nucleotides, the CDR3 is TGCGCCAGCAGCCAAGGGCAGGACGGCTACACCTTC. Amino acids: CASSQGQDGYTF.

This chain links TRBV7-2 with TRBJ2-3; the D call may be TRBD1 or TRBD2 (6 bases each). CDR1 is SGHTA and CDR2 is FQGNSA in the germline V gene. Trimming removed 4 bases from V and 0 bases from J, with 20 bases in between. The CDR3 extends over 18 amino acids. The CDR3 nucleotides read TGTGCCAGCAGCTCCCCCTCTTGGGGCGGGACAAGCACAGATACGCAGTATTTT. This encodes CASSSPSWGGTSTDTQYF.

V is TRBV9 and J is TRBJ2-2; 15 bases fit TRBD2. Germline CDR1 is SGDLS and CDR2 is YYNGEE. The CDR3 contains 16 residues. After removal of 3 bases from V and 6 bases from J, the junction contained 3 bases not matched to a gene. For the CDR3, the DNA is TGTGCCAGCAGCGCCCGGACTAGCGGGGGGGCCGGGGAGCTGTTTTTT. This encodes CASSARTSGGAGELFF.

This chain joins TRBV5-6 and TRBJ1-2, with no clear D. V was cut by 0 bases and J by 5 bases, with 8 bases left in between. Germline V gene data show CDR1 as SGHDT and CDR2 as YYEEEE. The CDR3 totals 13 residues. The CDR3 region is CASSLDGWYGYTF. The DNA for the CDR3 is TGTGCCAGCAGCTTGGACGGTTGGTATGGCTACACCTTC.

The table lists this clone with a count of one. The rearrangement links TRBV30 to TRBJ2-2; 11 positions agree with TRBD1. V lost 8 bases and J lost 5; bases outside the gene matches: 7. Germline-derived CDR1 and CDR2 are GTSNPN and SVGIG (reference sequence). This CDR3 contains 14 residues. The CDR3 loop reads CARGQGGITGELFF. The CDR3 nucleotides read TGTGCCCGGGGACAGGGGGGGATTACCGGGGAGCTGTTTTTT.

The J gene is TRBJ2-3, the V gene TRBV28; D might be TRBD1 or TRBD2, each matching 6 bases. The CDR3 runs 15 residues. Germline V gene lookup returns CDR1 MDHEN and CDR2 SYDVKM. Trimming took off 2 bases at V and 5 bases at J, with 14 bases between the two ends. The CDR3 DNA reads TGTGCCAGCAGTTTAGATATAGGGGGAGGAGATACGCAGTATTTT. The encoded protein is CASSLDIGGGDTQYF.

The chain links TRBV18 to TRBJ2-5, with TRBD1 as a possible D gene (5 bases). The germline V gene has CDR1 KGHSH and CDR2 LQKENI. The ends were cut back, 6 bases at V and 2 bases at J, with 10 bases in the middle. This CDR3 comprises 13 residues. The CDR3 is CASSPAGQETQYF. For the CDR3, the DNA is TGTGCCAGCTCCCCCGCAGGGCAAGAGACCCAGTACTTC.

The chain uses TRBV6-6 and TRBJ1-3, with unresolved D. The V gene's germline CDR1 is MNHNY and CDR2 SVGAGI (reference sequence). V was pared by 5 bases and J by 0 bases, with 11 bases between. The CDR3 sequence is 15 residues long. The CDR3 protein is CASSPDVASGNTIYF. For the CDR3, the DNA is TGTGCCAGCAGTCCCGATGTTGCCTCTGGAAACACCATATATTTT.

The CDR3, as DNA: TGTGCCAGCTCACCACAAGTGGGACTCTCTAGCACAGATACGCAGTATTTT. It codes for CASSPQVGLSSTDTQYF. The V gene is TRBV18, the J gene TRBJ2-3, with a weak D call TRBD2 (6 bases). Germline loops: CDR1 KGHSH, CDR2 LQKENI. Trimming removed 1 base from V and 0 bases from J, with 14 bases in between. The CDR3 is 17 residues long.

V and J are TRBV27 and TRBJ2-7; TRBD1 matches at 7 bases. Germline loops: CDR1 MNHEY, CDR2 SMNVEV (reference sequence). V was pared by 8 bases and J by 0 bases, with 22 bases of the junction left unmatched. The CDR3 is 19 residues long. CDR3 protein: CASYPLGSDRRKSSYEQYF. CDR3 bases: TGTGCCAGCTACCCCCTCGGTTCGGACAGGCGAAAAAGCTCCTACGAGCAGTACTTC.

V and J are TRBV7-3 and TRBJ1-1; 7 bases are shared with TRBD1. The J segment lost 0 bases and the V segment lost 5 bases, leaving 12 bases of the junction unmatched. CDR3 size: 17 residues. Germline V gives CDR1 SGHTA, CDR2 FQGTGA. CDR3 sequence (DNA): TGTGCCAGCAGCCCCAGGCGGGACAGCCTCATGAACACTGAAGCTTTCTTT. Residues: CASSPRRDSLMNTEAFF.

The V call is TRBV5-1, the J call TRBJ2-5, with TRBD2 matching over 11 bases. The DNA end is a closer match to TRBJ2-7, so the J assignment may be wrong. Germline V gene data show CDR1 as SGHRS and CDR2 as YFSETQ. This CDR3 region has 14 residues. As DNA, the CDR3 is TGCGCCAGCAGCTTTAGCGGGGGGGCCTACGAGCAGTACTTC. This codes for CASSFSGGAYEQYF.

V and J are TRBV12-1 and TRBJ1-1; the D call TRBD1 from the table was never checked on the DNA. TRBV12-1 is described as a pseudogene. The CDR3 is 14 residues long. CDR3 DNA sequence: TGTGCCAGCAGCTTTGGGACAGTGAACACTGAAGCTTTCTTT. Protein product: CASSFGTVNTEAFF.

J is TRBJ2-3 and V is TRBV5-1; a weak D match, TRBD1 (5 bases). This CDR3 is built from 14 residues. The V end lost 7 bases, the J end lost 4 bases, and 16 bases lay between the germline ends. The germline gives CDR1 SGHRS, CDR2 YFSETQ. Written as DNA, the CDR3 is TGCGCCAGCTCCCCGACAGCCATTTCAGATACGCAGTATTTT. It specifies CASSPTAISDTQYF.

CDR3 DNA sequence: TGTGCCAGCCGACCCCCAGGGGGCCAATATGGCTACACCTTC. Translation: CASRPPGGQYGYTF. V and J are TRBV28 and TRBJ1-2; 8 bases match TRBD1. V gave up 8 bases and J gave up 5 bases; unmatched junction bases: 10. There are 14 residues in the CDR3. Germline V lookup: CDR1 MDHEN, CDR2 SYDVKM.

V usage is TRBV19 and J usage is TRBJ2-1; D perhaps matches TRBD2 (6 bases). V dropped 0 bases and J dropped 3 bases, with 15 bases sitting between them. CDR3 size: 17 residues. The germline gives CDR1 LNHDA, CDR2 SQIVND (reference sequence). This chain's CDR3 is CASSIDPRSAGYNEQFF. As DNA, the CDR3 is TGTGCCAGTAGTATAGATCCCCGGTCAGCGGGCTACAATGAGCAGTTCTTC.

The chain carries TRBV21-1 and TRBJ2-7; the table names TRBD2, a call not compared with the DNA. TRBV21-1 is termed a pseudogene. The CDR3 has 22 amino acids. The DNA for the CDR3 is TGTGCCAGCAGCAAACAGGGACCTGAGGGACTAGCGGGGGGGTTCCTCCCTTACGAGCAGTACTTC. Residues: CASSKQGPEGLAGGFLPYEQYF.